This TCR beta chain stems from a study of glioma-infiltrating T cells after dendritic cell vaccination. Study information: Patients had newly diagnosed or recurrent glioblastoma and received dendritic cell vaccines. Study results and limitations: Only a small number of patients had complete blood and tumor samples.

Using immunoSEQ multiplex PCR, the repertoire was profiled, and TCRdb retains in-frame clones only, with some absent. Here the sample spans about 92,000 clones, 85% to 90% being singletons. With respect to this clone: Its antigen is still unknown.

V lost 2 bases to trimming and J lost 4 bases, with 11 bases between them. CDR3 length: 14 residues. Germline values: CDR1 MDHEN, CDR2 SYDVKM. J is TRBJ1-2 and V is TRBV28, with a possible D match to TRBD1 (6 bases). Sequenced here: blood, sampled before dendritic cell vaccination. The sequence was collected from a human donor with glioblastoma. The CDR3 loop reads CASSLPLDSYGYTF. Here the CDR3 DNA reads TGTGCCAGCAGTTTACCCCTGGACAGCTATGGCTACACCTTC.